Following are 9 T cell receptor beta chains from one sample sequenced in a study of cytomegalovirus exposure and HLA in healthy donors. Vbeta (60) and Jbeta (13) primers were used in the PCR. Sequencing was performed with immunoSEQ multiplex PCR; in TCRdb, only in-frame clones are kept and a portion is missing. The sample lists about 190,000 clones, 65% to 80% occurring once. The sample taken for sequencing was PBMCs. The receptors derive from a man aged 25 to 45 in good health and CMV-seropositive.

This clone was detected only a few times. This chain connects TRBV7-9 to TRBJ1-1; D is uncertain. V shed 5 bases and J shed 5 bases, with 9 bases lying between them. This CDR3 comprises 12 residues. Germline loops: CDR1 SEHNR, CDR2 FQNEAQ (reference sequence). The CDR3 DNA reads as TGTGCCAGCAGCCCCCCTTATACTGAAGCTTTCTTT. It encodes CASSPPYTEAFF.

The chain combines TRBV6-6 with TRBJ1-3; D perhaps matches TRBD1 (5 bases). The germline gives CDR1 MNHNY, CDR2 SVGAGI (reference sequence). With 10 bases removed from V and 4 bases from J, the gap between germline ends came to 14 bases. CDR3 length equals 13 residues. CDR3 DNA: TGTGCCACACGGGGGGTAGTCGGAAACACCATATATTTT. This translates into CATRGVVGNTIYF.

The CDR3 is CASSMRRVGTEAFF. CDR3 nucleotides: TGTGCCAGTAGTATGAGGAGGGTAGGCACTGAAGCTTTCTTT. This sequence joins TRBV19 and TRBJ1-1; no firm D call. The V end was cut by 3 bases, the J end by 4 bases, with 12 bases between. In germline, CDR1 is LNHDA, CDR2 SQIVND (reference sequence). CDR3 length equals 14 residues.

This clone was counted only a few times. This sequence joins TRBV10-3 and TRBJ1-1; 9 positions match TRBD1. Losses at the gene ends were 10 bases for V and 4 bases for J; bases not matched to a gene: 7. The CDR3 runs to 13 residues. From germline, CDR1 is ENHRY and CDR2 SYGVKD. The CDR3 loop is CATRDRDATEAFF. The CDR3 nucleotides read TGTGCCACCAGGGACAGGGATGCCACTGAAGCTTTCTTT.

The V gene is TRBV5-1, the J gene TRBJ2-7; a possible D gene is TRBD2 (5 bases). Germline V gene lookup returns CDR1 SGHRS and CDR2 YFSETQ. CDR3 size: 16 residues. V was pared by 2 bases and J by 5 bases, with 20 bases between. The CDR3 DNA sequence: TGCGCCAGCAGCTTTCGCGCGGGCCCCCCTTATGACGAGCAGTACTTC. Protein product: CASSFRAGPPYDEQYF. Combining the CDR3 with reference TRBV5-1 and TRBJ2-7 gives the whole variable domain KAGVTQTPRYLIKTRGQQVTLSCSPISGHRSVSWYQQTPGQGLQFLFEYFSETQRNKGNFPGRFSGRQFSNSRSEMNVSTLELGDSALYLCASSFRAGPPYDEQYFGPGTRLTVT.

This clone has only one observation. This rearrangement joins TRBV5-4 to TRBJ1-5; tentative D call: TRBD1 (6 bases). Looked up from germline, CDR1 is SGHNT and CDR2 is YYREEE (reference sequence). The germline V and J ends were trimmed by 1 base and 1 base, with 12 bases remaining between them. This CDR3 spans 16 amino acids. For the CDR3, the DNA is TGTGCCAGCAGCTTGAGAGGGGGAGGGAGCAATCAGCCCCAGCATTTT. Its protein is CASSLRGGGSNQPQHF. Full variable domain (outside the CDR3, taken from reference TRBV5-4 and TRBJ1-5): ETGVTQSPTHLIKTRGQQVTLRCSSQSGHNTVSWYQQALGQGPQFIFQYYREEENGRGNFPPRFSGLQFPNYSSELNVNALELDDSALYLCASSLRGGGSNQPQHFGDGTRLSIL.

The rearrangement links TRBV2 to TRBJ2-1; the match to TRBD1 covers 9 bases. This CDR3 contains 16 residues. Germline CDR1 SNHLY, CDR2 FYNNEI. V was pared by 6 bases and J by 5 bases, with 11 bases of the junction left unmatched. The CDR3 DNA reads as TGTGCCAGCAGAACCCGGGGGACAGGGCGTGACAATGAGCAGTTCTTC. This encodes CASRTRGTGRDNEQFF.

The V call is TRBV5-1, the J call TRBJ2-3; 13 bases are shared with TRBD2. The V segment lost 4 bases and the J segment 5 bases; nucleotides outside the gene matches: 4. The length of the CDR3 is 15 residues. Germline V CDR1 and CDR2: SGHRS, YFSETQ. CDR3 bases: TGCGCCAGCAGCGCCGGACTAGCGGGGGAAGATACGCAGTATTTT. It yields the protein CASSAGLAGEDTQYF.

The gene calls are TRBV30 and TRBJ2-3; D not resolved. The CDR3 runs 13 residues. CDR1 GTSNPN and CDR2 SVGIG come from the germline V gene (reference sequence). Trimming shortened V by 1 base and J by 6 bases, and 11 bases separated the two germline ends. Here the CDR3 DNA reads TGTGCCTGGAGTGGGCCACTGAGGGATACGCAGTATTTT. Its translation is CAWSGPLRDTQYF.